This is a list of T cell receptor beta chains from one sample in a study of cytomegalovirus exposure and HLA in healthy donors. Data came from immunoSEQ multiplex PCR; TCRdb stores just in-frame clones and leaves some out. The sample comprises 150,000 to 160,000 clones, around 81% of which are singletons, and 5.6% rests with the top ten. The sequenced material came from PBMCs. These receptors were obtained from a woman aged 40 to 50 in good health and CMV-seropositive. The CDR3 runs from the conserved cysteine through the conserved F or W. D genes are given only for firm matches. For some rows the clone size is stated as once, few or many, or as a class when expanded; others skip it.

d_call | clone_size | j_call | v_call | cdr3_aa | cdr3_nt
. | . | TRBJ2-7 | TRBV29-1 | CSAGLSSPSEQYF | TGCAGCGCGGGACTTAGCTCCCCTTCCGAGCAGTACTTC
. | . | TRBJ2-5 | TRBV5-1 | CASSLARGGMKTQYF | TGCGCCAGCAGCTTAGCCCGGGGCGGGATGAAGACCCAGTACTTC
. | . | TRBJ2-7 | TRBV5-1 | CASSFGGDSYEQYF | TGCGCCAGCAGCTTCGGCGGTGACTCCTACGAGCAGTACTTC
TRBD1 | . | TRBJ1-2 | TRBV28 | CASSYLQGTNNYGYTF | TGTGCCAGCAGTTACCTACAGGGGACCAATAACTATGGCTACACCTTC
TRBD2 | . | TRBJ2-1 | TRBV29-1 | CSVHEGGRARNEQFF | TGCAGCGTTCATGAGGGCGGGAGGGCCCGCAATGAGCAGTTCTTC
. | . | TRBJ1-1 | TRBV30 | CAWSVGQGDTEAFF | TGTGCCTGGAGTGTAGGGCAGGGTGACACTGAAGCTTTCTTT
TRBD2 | . | TRBJ2-5 | TRBV13 | CASSASGRAEETQYF | TGTGCCAGCAGCGCTAGCGGGAGGGCCGAAGAGACCCAGTACTTC
TRBD1 | . | TRBJ2-2 | TRBV10-2 | CASRRQGNTGELFF | TGCGCCAGCAGGCGACAGGGGAACACCGGGGAGCTGTTTTTT
TRBD1 | once | TRBJ2-7 | TRBV2 | CASRVGTGVTYEQYF | TGTGCCAGCAGGGTAGGGACAGGGGTCACCTACGAGCAGTACTTC
TRBD2 | . | TRBJ2-1 | TRBV2 | CASSQRVAGAPSSYNEQFF | TGTGCCAGCAGCCAGCGGGTAGCGGGAGCTCCGAGCTCCTACAATGAGCAGTTCTTC
. | . | TRBJ2-5 | TRBV12-5 | CASGRPGQPQETQYF | TGTGCTAGTGGCCGACCAGGACAGCCCCAAGAGACCCAGTACTTC
TRBD1 | . | TRBJ1-2 | TRBV9 | CASSVGQGYGYTF | TGTGCCAGCAGCGTAGGACAGGGGTATGGCTACACCTTC
TRBD2 | . | TRBJ2-7 | TRBV5-4 | CASSFSAGGRYEQYF | TGTGCCAGCAGCTTCTCGGCGGGAGGGCGCTACGAGCAGTACTTC
TRBD1 | . | TRBJ2-3 | TRBV7-3 | CASSRTPTGPGTDTQYF | TGTGCCAGCAGCCGAACTCCGACAGGGCCGGGCACAGATACGCAGTATTTT
TRBD2 | . | TRBJ2-3 | TRBV15 | CATSKTGTSGDTQYF | TGTGCCACCAGCAAAACCGGGACTAGCGGAGATACGCAGTATTTT
. | . | TRBJ2-1 | TRBV10-1 | CASSPNPGFYNEQFF | TGCGCCAGCAGTCCGAACCCGGGTTTCTACAATGAGCAGTTCTTC